The 9 T cell receptor beta chains below come from one sample, sequenced in a study of CD8 T cells in Susac syndrome. RNA was extracted with the RNeasy kit, and a quantity of about 0.45 to 1 ug was reverse transcribed using random hexamers. TCRdb re-derived calls from the immunoSEQ multiplex PCR reads in MiXCR, one entry per CDR3 protein. The data hold roughly 120,000 distinct CDR3 sequences, with around 96% observed a single time. What was sequenced was CD4+ T cells from PBMCs. The receptors shown here come from a human donor in good health.

The chain employs TRBV27 and TRBJ2-7, with 10 bases identical to TRBD1. The germline gives CDR1 MNHEY, CDR2 SMNVEV (reference sequence). This CDR3 is 15 amino acids long. V trimming: 5 bases; J trimming: 1 base; junction bases outside the gene matches: 5. The CDR3 DNA sequence: TGTGCCAGCAGTAACGGACAGGGGGGTTCCTACGAGCAGTACTTC. Its protein is CASSNGQGGSYEQYF.

The chain employs TRBV23-1 and TRBJ2-7; 12 nucleotides agree with TRBD1. TRBV23-1 is an ORF, with its function uncertain. Germline trimming cut 6 bases from V and 1 base from J; bases unmatched to any gene: 4. The CDR3 runs to 15 residues. CDR3 in DNA: TGCGCCAGCAGGGGACAGGGGGCCTATTCCTACGAGCAGTACTTC. This encodes CASRGQGAYSYEQYF.

V gene TRBV12-3 or TRBV12-4 combines with J gene TRBJ2-1, with D possibly TRBD2 on 6 matching bases. V lost 10 bases and J lost 10, with 20 bases in between. The CDR3 extends over 13 amino acids. This CDR3 reads CATTARLVEEQFF. CDR3 nucleotides: TGTGCCACCACAGCAAGACTAGTCGAGGAGCAGTTCTTC.

The chain couples TRBV7-9 to TRBJ1-2, with 7 bases lining up with TRBD1. Germline CDR1 SEHNR, CDR2 FQNEAQ (reference sequence). This CDR3 comprises 16 residues. The V segment lost 5 bases and the J segment 1 base; nucleotides outside the gene matches: 10. CDR3 sequence (DNA): TGTGCCAGCAGCGCCCGGGAGGGGGCTGGTAACTATGGCTACACCTTC. Protein sequence: CASSAREGAGNYGYTF.

The gene calls are TRBV18 and TRBJ1-5; 7 nucleotides line up with TRBD1. CDR1 is KGHSH, CDR2 LQKENI, per germline. V shed 0 bases and J 0 bases; nucleotides not matched to a gene: 5. The CDR3 has 17 amino acids. The CDR3 DNA reads as TGTGCCAGCTCACCACCGGGGGCAGGGGGTAGCAATCAGCCCCAGCATTTT. Residues: CASSPPGAGGSNQPQHF.

CDR3: CASSSLQSYEQYF. CDR3 nucleotides: TGCGCCAGCAGCTCCCTACAGAGTTACGAGCAGTACTTC. The chain is built from TRBV5-1 and TRBJ2-7; D remains ambiguous. Germline loops: CDR1 SGHRS, CDR2 YFSETQ. The CDR3 has 13 amino acids. The germline V and J ends were trimmed by 3 bases and 4 bases, with 11 bases remaining between them. Supplemented by reference TRBV5-1 and TRBJ2-7, the full variable domain reads KAGVTQTPRYLIKTRGQQVTLSCSPISGHRSVSWYQQTPGQGLQFLFEYFSETQRNKGNFPGRFSGRQFSNSRSEMNVSTLELGDSALYLCASSSLQSYEQYFGPGTRLTVT.

This chain joins TRBV5-1 and TRBJ1-5; D unresolved. Germline V gives CDR1 SGHRS, CDR2 YFSETQ. This CDR3 is built from 15 residues. The V end lost 2 bases, the J end lost 5 bases, and 14 bases lay between the germline ends. The CDR3 DNA follows: TGCGCCAGCAGCTTAGACGGGAGGGAGGATCAGCCCCAGCATTTT. Translation: CASSLDGREDQPQHF.

V is TRBV20-1 and J is TRBJ2-7; the match to TRBD1 covers 10 bases. Germline CDR1 reads DFQATT; CDR2 reads SNEGSKA (reference sequence). The CDR3 is made up of 14 amino acids. Losses at the gene ends were 2 bases for V and 1 base for J; bases not matched to a gene: 2. The chain's CDR3 is CSARRDRGSYEQYF. The CDR3, as DNA: TGCAGTGCTAGAAGGGACAGGGGTTCCTACGAGCAGTACTTC.

This chain uses TRBV10-3 with TRBJ2-1; D unclear. The CDR3 has 11 residues. Germline CDR1 and CDR2: ENHRY and SYGVKD. Trimming pared 11 bases from V and 10 bases from J, leaving 15 bases between. The CDR3 bases are TGTGCCTCCGGAAGGGTGGGAGAGCAGTTCTTC. Translated: CASGRVGEQFF.